The next 8 T cell receptor beta chains were all read from a single sample in a study of chemoradiotherapy in HPV16-positive cancers. TCRdb's copy holds only in-frame clones and misses some; the assay was immunoSEQ multiplex PCR. The sample includes fewer than 25,000 clones, over 85% of them seen just once. The sample consisted of blood, taken from a patient who underwent chemoradiotherapy. These receptors originate from a human donor with HPV-associated anogenital cancer.

The rearrangement links TRBV5-5 to TRBJ1-1; D perhaps matches TRBD1 (5 bases). CDR3 size: 12 residues. Trimming took 4 bases from V and 6 from J, leaving 10 bases between them. Germline V lookup: CDR1 SGHKS, CDR2 YYEKEE (reference sequence). The CDR3, as DNA: TGTGCCAGCAGCCTAAGAGGGGCTGAAGCTTTCTTT. It encodes CASSLRGAEAFF.

J is TRBJ1-1 and V is TRBV7-9; 7 nucleotides match TRBD1. The germline CDR1 and CDR2 sequences are SEHNR and FQNEAQ (reference sequence). J gave up 2 bases and V 5 bases, and 5 bases lay outside the gene matches. The CDR3 consists of 14 residues. The CDR3 coding sequence is TGTGCCAGCAGCCCCCGGACAGGCAACACTGAAGCTTTCTTT. Translated, it gives CASSPRTGNTEAFF.

The chain uses TRBV2 and TRBJ2-3; TRBD2 aligns across 7 bases. This CDR3 is built from 15 residues. V was clipped by 3 bases and J by 3 bases; unmatched bases: 6. Germline CDR1 and CDR2: SNHLY and FYNNEI. CDR3 amino acids: CASSDRLAATDTQYF. In DNA, the CDR3 is TGTGCCAGCAGTGATAGGCTAGCGGCTACAGATACGCAGTATTTT.

CDR3 sequence reads: CASSVGADTYNEQFF. In nucleotides, the CDR3 is TGTGCCAGCAGCGTAGGTGCAGATACCTACAATGAGCAGTTCTTC. This chain connects TRBV9 to TRBJ2-1; no reliable D call. There are 15 residues in the CDR3. Trimming shortened V by 0 bases and J by 2 bases, and 9 bases separated the two germline ends. Germline V CDR1 and CDR2: SGDLS, YYNGEE.

V gene TRBV27 combines with J gene TRBJ1-1, with unresolved D. The V gene's germline CDR1 is MNHEY and CDR2 SMNVEV (reference sequence). The CDR3 contains 15 residues. V dropped 2 bases and J dropped 5 bases, with 15 bases sitting between them. The CDR3 nucleotides read TGTGCCAGCAGTTTAGGGGTCTCCTTGTATACTGAAGCTTTCTTT. Amino acid sequence: CASSLGVSLYTEAFF.

The chain carries TRBV2 and TRBJ1-4; no clear D gene. Trimming stripped 2 bases from V and 5 bases from J, with 15 bases between. Germline V gene data show CDR1 as SNHLY and CDR2 as FYNNEI. The CDR3 consists of 16 residues. CDR3 sequence: CASSEWSPSQNEKLFF. The CDR3 DNA follows: TGTGCCAGCAGTGAATGGTCCCCTAGCCAGAATGAAAAACTGTTTTTT.

Only one count was recorded for this clone. The CDR3 spells CSAWTGYEQYF. CDR3 DNA sequence: TGCAGTGCATGGACAGGCTACGAGCAGTACTTC. The rearrangement links TRBV20-1 to TRBJ2-7; 7 nucleotides agree with TRBD1. The J segment lost 3 bases and the V segment lost 6 bases, leaving 2 bases of the junction unmatched. The CDR3 extends over 11 amino acids. Germline V gives CDR1 DFQATT, CDR2 SNEGSKA (reference sequence).

The chain couples TRBV7-2 to TRBJ2-7, with D unresolved. The CDR3 totals 11 residues. Germline-derived CDR1 and CDR2 are SGHTA and FQGNSA. The ends were cut back, 0 bases at V and 6 bases at J, with 3 bases in the middle. The CDR3 nucleotides are TGTGCCAGCAGCTTAGCCGTCGAGCAGTACTTC. This sequence encodes CASSLAVEQYF.